This T cell receptor beta chain was documented in a study of blood T cell repertoires in COVID-19. Study as a whole: T cells, B-cell-depleted T cells, or PBMCs provided the cDNA or gDNA that served as material.

This CDR3 contains 19 residues. The junction had 12 bases not matched to a gene; V was cut back by 0 bases and J by 6 bases. Germline CDR1 and CDR2: SGHNT and YENEEA. Individuals in the exposed group had encountered a COVID-19 case within 2 weeks preceding study entry. Only in-frame clones appear in the TCRdb table, and some are missing; sequencing was by immunoSEQ multiplex PCR. The top ten hold around 0.94% of the sample, which has a few hundred thousand clones, approximately 90% seen once. The chain recombines TRBV11-3 with TRBJ2-3; 13 bases align to TRBD2. Source material: PBMCs or T cells enriched from blood (not recorded which). The TCR originated in a middle-aged woman who had been exposed to COVID-19. CDR3 loop: CASSLDAIELAGGGDTQYF. The CDR3 DNA reads TGTGCCAGCAGCTTAGACGCAATTGAACTAGCGGGAGGGGGGGATACGCAGTATTTT.